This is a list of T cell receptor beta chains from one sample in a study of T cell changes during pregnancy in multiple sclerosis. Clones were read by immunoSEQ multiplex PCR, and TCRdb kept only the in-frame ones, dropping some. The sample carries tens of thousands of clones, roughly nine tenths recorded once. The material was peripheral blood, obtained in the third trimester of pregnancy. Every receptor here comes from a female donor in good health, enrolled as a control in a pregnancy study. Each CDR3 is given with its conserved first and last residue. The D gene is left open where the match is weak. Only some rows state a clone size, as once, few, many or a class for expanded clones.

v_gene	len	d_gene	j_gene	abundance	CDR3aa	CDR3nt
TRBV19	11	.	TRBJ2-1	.	CASSPSEEQFF	TGTGCCAGTAGCCCGTCCGAGGAGCAGTTCTTC
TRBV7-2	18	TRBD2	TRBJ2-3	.	CASSLAPGTSGGANTQYF	TGTGCCAGCAGCTTAGCGCCCGGGACTAGCGGGGGGGCGAATACGCAGTATTTT
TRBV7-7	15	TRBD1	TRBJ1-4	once	CASSPGTGASEKLFF	TGTGCCAGCAGCCCCGGGACAGGGGCCAGTGAAAAACTGTTTTTT
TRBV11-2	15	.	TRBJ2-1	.	CASSLEAGSYNEQFF	TGTGCCAGCAGCTTAGAGGCAGGCTCCTACAATGAGCAGTTCTTC
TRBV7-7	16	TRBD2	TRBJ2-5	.	CASSLGSGGVGETQYF	TGTGCCAGCAGCTTAGGGAGCGGGGGGGTCGGAGAGACCCAGTACTTC
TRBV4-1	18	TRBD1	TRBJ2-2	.	CASSQEYPQGANTGELFF	TGCGCCAGCAGCCAAGAATACCCGCAGGGGGCCAACACCGGGGAGCTGTTTTTT
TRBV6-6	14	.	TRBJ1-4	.	CASSYGQVNEKLFF	TGTGCCAGCAGTTACGGCCAGGTTAATGAAAAACTGTTTTTT
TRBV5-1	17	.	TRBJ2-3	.	CASSPTSTGLRTDTQYF	TGCGCCAGCAGCCCGACTTCGACAGGTCTCCGCACAGATACGCAGTATTTT
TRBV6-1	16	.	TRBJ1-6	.	CASSEKGRQPNSPLHF	TGTGCCAGCAGTGAAAAAGGACGACAGCCGAATTCACCCCTCCACTTT
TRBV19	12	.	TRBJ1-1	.	CATRHVNTEAFF	TGTGCCACGAGACACGTAAACACTGAAGCTTTCTTT
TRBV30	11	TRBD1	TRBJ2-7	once	CAWSTGGLQYF	TGTGCCTGGAGTACAGGGGGGTTGCAGTACTTC
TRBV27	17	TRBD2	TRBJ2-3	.	CASRVKREVFMGDTQYF	TGTGCCAGCAGGGTAAAGCGGGAGGTCTTTATGGGGGATACGCAGTATTTT
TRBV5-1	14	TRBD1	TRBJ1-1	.	CASTSRQGSTEAFF	TGCGCCAGCACGTCGCGACAGGGGTCCACTGAAGCTTTCTTT
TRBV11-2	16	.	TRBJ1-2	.	CASSLDAQGLNYGYTF	TGTGCCAGCAGCTTAGATGCGCAGGGCCTAAACTATGGCTACACCTTC
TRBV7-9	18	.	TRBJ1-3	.	CASSLPVGLNPSGNTIYF	TGTGCCAGCAGCCTGCCCGTAGGACTTAACCCCTCTGGAAACACCATATATTTT
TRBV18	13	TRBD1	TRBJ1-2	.	CASSPDRGNGYTF	TGTGCCAGCTCACCAGACAGGGGCAATGGCTACACCTTC
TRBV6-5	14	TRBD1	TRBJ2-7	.	CASSRTGLSYEQYF	TGTGCCAGCAGCCGGACAGGTCTTTCCTACGAGCAGTACTTC
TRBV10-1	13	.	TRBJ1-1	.	CASSRDWNTEAFF	TGCGCCAGCAGTCGGGATTGGAACACTGAAGCTTTCTTT
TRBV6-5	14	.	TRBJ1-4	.	CASRPAAVKEKLFF	TGTGCCAGCAGACCTGCCGCGGTGAAGGAAAAACTGTTTTTT
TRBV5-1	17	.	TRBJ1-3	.	CASSYYGQLDSGNTIYF	TGCGCCAGCAGCTACTACGGACAGCTAGACTCTGGAAACACCATATATTTT
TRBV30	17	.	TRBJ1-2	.	CAWSAPGTPASNYGYTF	TGTGCCTGGAGTGCCCCCGGGACACCCGCATCTAACTATGGCTACACCTTC
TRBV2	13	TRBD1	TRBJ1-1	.	CASSDRGFAEAFF	TGTGCCAGCAGCGACAGGGGGTTCGCTGAAGCTTTCTTT
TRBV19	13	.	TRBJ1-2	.	CASSIVRVYGYTF	TGTGCCAGTAGTATCGTGAGGGTCTATGGCTACACCTTC
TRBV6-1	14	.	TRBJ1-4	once	CASSEGQSNEKLFF	TGTGCCAGCAGTGAAGGACAGTCGAATGAAAAACTGTTTTTT
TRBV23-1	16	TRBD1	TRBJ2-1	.	CASSQSWDSFYNEQFF	TGCGCCAGCAGTCAATCTTGGGACAGCTTTTACAATGAGCAGTTCTTC
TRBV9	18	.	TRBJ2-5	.	CASSVGGWGGLKGETQYF	TGTGCCAGCAGCGTAGGAGGATGGGGGGGGCTGAAGGGAGAGACCCAGTACTTC
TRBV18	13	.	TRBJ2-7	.	CASSPRVPYEQYF	TGTGCCAGCTCACCCCGGGTCCCCTACGAGCAGTACTTC
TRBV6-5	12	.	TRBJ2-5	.	CASRSPGETQYF	TGTGCCAGCCGCTCCCCCGGTGAGACCCAGTACTTC
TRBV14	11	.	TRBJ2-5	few	CASSSRETQYF	TGTGCCAGCAGCTCTCGAGAGACCCAGTACTTC
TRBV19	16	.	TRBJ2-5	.	CASSPQTGPGRETQYF	TGTGCCAGTAGCCCCCAGACCGGGCCAGGGCGGGAGACCCAGTACTTC
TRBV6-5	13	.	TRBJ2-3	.	CASNKQSTDTQYF	TGTGCCAGCAATAAACAGTCGACAGATACGCAGTATTTT
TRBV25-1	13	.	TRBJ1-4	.	CASSESQGLGLFF	TGTGCCAGCAGTGAATCGCAGGGTCTAGGACTGTTTTTT
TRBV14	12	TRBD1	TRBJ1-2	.	CASSRDSYGYTF	TGTGCCAGCAGCAGGGACAGCTATGGCTACACCTTC
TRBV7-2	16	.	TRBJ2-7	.	CASSSPWERAAYEQYF	TGTGCCAGCAGCTCCCCCTGGGAGCGGGCGGCCTACGAGCAGTACTTC
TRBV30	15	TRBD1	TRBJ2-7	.	CAWSLGTGGSYEQYF	TGTGCCTGGAGCCTTGGGACAGGGGGCTCCTACGAGCAGTACTTC
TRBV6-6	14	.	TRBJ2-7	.	CASSPPWSPHEQYF	TGTGCCAGCAGTCCTCCCTGGAGCCCCCACGAGCAGTACTTC
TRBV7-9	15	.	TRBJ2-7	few	CASSSRSAGNYEQYF	TGTGCCAGCAGCTCAAGGTCGGCAGGGAACTACGAGCAGTACTTC
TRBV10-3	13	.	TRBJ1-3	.	CAISDRAGNTIYF	TGTGCCATCAGTGACAGGGCTGGAAACACCATATATTTT
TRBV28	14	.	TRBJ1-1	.	CASSLLEGNTEAFF	TGTGCCAGCAGTTTATTAGAGGGCAACACTGAAGCTTTCTTT
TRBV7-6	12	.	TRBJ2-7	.	CASSLAGREQYF	TGTGCCAGCAGCTTAGCGGGGCGGGAACAGTACTTC
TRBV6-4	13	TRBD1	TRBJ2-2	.	CASRDRGTGELFF	TGTGCCAGCAGGGACAGGGGCACCGGGGAGCTGTTTTTT
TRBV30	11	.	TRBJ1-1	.	CAWSQGTEAFF	TGTGCCTGGTCTCAGGGAACTGAAGCTTTCTTT
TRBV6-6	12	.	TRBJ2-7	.	CASSSQNYEQYF	TGTGCCAGCAGTTCACAGAACTACGAGCAGTACTTC
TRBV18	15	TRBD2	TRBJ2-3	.	CASSPGLASTDTQYF	TGTGCCAGCTCACCGGGACTAGCGAGCACAGATACGCAGTATTTT
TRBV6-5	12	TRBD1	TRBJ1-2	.	CASRQGYYGYTF	TGTGCCAGCCGACAGGGGTACTATGGCTACACCTTC
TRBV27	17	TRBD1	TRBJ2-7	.	CASSEGQGAFGTYEQYF	TGTGCCAGCAGTGAGGGGCAGGGGGCGTTTGGAACCTACGAGCAGTACTTC
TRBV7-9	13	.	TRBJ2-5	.	CASSPGIQETQYF	TGTGCCAGCAGCCCGGGAATTCAAGAGACCCAGTACTTC
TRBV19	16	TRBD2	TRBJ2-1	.	CASSIDGGAIYNEQFF	TGTGCCAGTAGTATAGACGGGGGGGCAATCTACAATGAGCAGTTCTTC
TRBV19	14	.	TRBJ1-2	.	CASSSQGANYGYTF	TGTGCCAGTAGTTCACAGGGAGCTAACTATGGCTACACCTTC
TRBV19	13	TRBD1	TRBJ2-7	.	CASSADRGNEQYF	TGTGCCAGTAGTGCGGACAGGGGTAACGAGCAGTACTTC
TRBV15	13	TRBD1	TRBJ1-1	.	CATSRDGDRKAFF	TGTGCCACCAGCAGAGATGGGGACAGGAAAGCTTTCTTT
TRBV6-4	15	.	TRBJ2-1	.	CASSDELGAYNEQFF	TGTGCCAGCAGTGACGAGTTGGGGGCATACAATGAGCAGTTCTTC
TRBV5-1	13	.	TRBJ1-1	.	CASSHPGGTEAFF	TGCGCCAGCAGTCATCCGGGGGGCACTGAAGCTTTCTTT